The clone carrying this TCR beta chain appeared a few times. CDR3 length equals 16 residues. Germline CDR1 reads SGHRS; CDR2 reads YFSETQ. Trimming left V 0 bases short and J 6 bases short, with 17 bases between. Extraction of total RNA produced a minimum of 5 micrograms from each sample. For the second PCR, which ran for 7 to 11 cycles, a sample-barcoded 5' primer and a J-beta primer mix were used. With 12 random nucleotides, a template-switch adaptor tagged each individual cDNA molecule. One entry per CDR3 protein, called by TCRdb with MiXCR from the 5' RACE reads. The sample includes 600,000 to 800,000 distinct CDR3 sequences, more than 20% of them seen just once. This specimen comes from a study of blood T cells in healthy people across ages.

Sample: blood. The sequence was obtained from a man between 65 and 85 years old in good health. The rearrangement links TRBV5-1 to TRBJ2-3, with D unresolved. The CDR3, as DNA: TGCGCCAGCAGCTTGGCGGTGGCGGAGATCCCGGATACGCAGTATTTT. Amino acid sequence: CASSLAVAEIPDTQYF.